The 20 T cell receptor beta chains below all came from one sample that was sequenced in a study of T cells in tuberculosis. Sequenced by immunoSEQ multiplex PCR; TCRdb stores in-frame clones only, minus some. This sample yields 40,000 to 45,000 clones, of which nearly 95% are seen a single time; 6.5% to 9.5% belongs to the top ten. The sequenced sample was PBMCs. All receptors come from a donor aged 10-35 years with latent tuberculosis or without tuberculosis infection.

The genes are TRBV29-1 and TRBJ1-2; D is possibly TRBD1 (5 bases). This CDR3 comprises 12 residues. Germline CDR1 is SQVTM and CDR2 is ANQGSEA. Trimming left V 1 base short and J 4 bases short, with 7 bases between. CDR3 DNA: TGCAGCGTTGAAGGACAGACCTATGGCTACACCTTC. Protein product: CSVEGQTYGYTF.

This clone was counted a few times. This chain links TRBV19 with TRBJ1-2; 10 nucleotides agree with TRBD1. The CDR3 contains 16 residues. The V segment lost 7 bases and the J segment 0 bases; nucleotides outside the gene matches: 8. Germline CDR1 LNHDA, CDR2 SQIVND (reference sequence). The CDR3: CASMSAGTGANYGYTF. The CDR3 bases are TGTGCCAGTATGTCGGCGGGGACAGGGGCTAACTATGGCTACACCTTC.

This clone appeared a few times. The rearrangement links TRBV6-1 to TRBJ2-3, with unresolved D. Per germline, CDR1 MNHNS and CDR2 SASEGT. V lost 8 bases to trimming and J lost 3 bases, with 15 bases between them. There are 14 residues in the CDR3. CDR3 sequence: CASRVQLSTDTQYF. CDR3 sequence (DNA): TGTGCCAGCCGGGTACAATTAAGTACAGATACGCAGTATTTT.

V usage is TRBV4-1 and J usage is TRBJ2-7; TRBD1 might be the D (6 bases). Trimming removed 0 bases from V and 5 bases from J, with 14 bases in between. CDR3 length: 15 amino acids. Germline loops: CDR1 MGHRA, CDR2 YSYEKL. The CDR3 loop is CASSQDDRQWDEQYF. The CDR3 DNA is TGCGCCAGCAGCCAAGATGACAGGCAGTGGGACGAGCAGTACTTC.

This rearrangement joins TRBV30 to TRBJ1-2; D gene ambiguous. Germline values: CDR1 GTSNPN, CDR2 SVGIG (reference sequence). The length of the CDR3 is 13 residues. V lost 0 bases and J 4 bases, leaving 9 bases between the germline ends. The CDR3 DNA reads TGTGCCTGGAGTGTACAGCTACTCTATGGCTACACCTTC. Amino acids: CAWSVQLLYGYTF.

V gene TRBV7-9 combines with J gene TRBJ2-3, with a tentative D call TRBD2 (7 bases). The V and J ends lost 5 bases and 2 bases respectively, with 20 bases between them. CDR1 and CDR2 (germline): SEHNR, FQNEAQ (reference sequence). The CDR3 has 17 amino acids. The CDR3 region has the DNA TGTGCCAGCAGCAAGGGGGGGACTGTTCCCCTCACAGATACGCAGTATTTT. This gives the protein CASSKGGTVPLTDTQYF.

The chain combines TRBV9 with TRBJ2-1; the D gene is possibly TRBD2 (6 bases). The CDR3 runs to 15 residues. Between the trimmed V and J ends, which lost 0 bases and 4 bases, there was a span of 11 bases. CDR1 is SGDLS and CDR2 is YYNGEE in the germline V gene. This CDR3 reads CASSVEEGLYNEQFF. The CDR3 DNA follows: TGTGCCAGCAGCGTAGAGGAGGGACTTTACAATGAGCAGTTCTTC.

The chain is built from TRBV19 and TRBJ1-1; D remains unclear. The length of the CDR3 is 13 residues. Trimming stripped 1 base from V and 1 base from J, with 4 bases between. CDR1 and CDR2 (germline): LNHDA, SQIVND (reference sequence). For the CDR3, the DNA is TGTGCCAGTAGTATAGGCAGGAACACTGAAGCTTTCTTT. Protein product: CASSIGRNTEAFF.

The rearrangement uses TRBV19 and TRBJ1-4; D unresolved. The CDR3 has 15 amino acids. Germline values: CDR1 LNHDA, CDR2 SQIVND (reference sequence). Trimming took off 5 bases at V and 5 bases at J, with 15 bases between the two ends. CDR3 DNA sequence: TGTGCCAGTAGTGCGGGATCATGGGAAAATGAAAAACTGTTTTTT. Protein product: CASSAGSWENEKLFF.

The J gene is TRBJ2-7, the V gene TRBV5-1, with D perhaps TRBD1 (6 bases). The CDR3 covers 14 residues. Germline V CDR1 and CDR2: SGHRS, YFSETQ. V lost 2 bases and J lost 3, with 12 bases in between. In nucleotides, the CDR3 is TGCGCCAGCAGCTTATCGGACAGCTTCTACGAGCAGTACTTC. Protein sequence: CASSLSDSFYEQYF.

The rearrangement uses TRBV7-8 and TRBJ1-1; D may be TRBD1 (5 bases). Per the germline V gene, CDR1 is SGHVS and CDR2 is FQNEAQ. The CDR3 is 13 residues long. Deletions cut 6 bases from V and 2 bases from J, with 10 bases between. This chain's CDR3 is CASRDSQNTEAFF. In DNA form, the CDR3 reads TGTGCCAGCAGAGACAGTCAAAACACTGAAGCTTTCTTT.

The chain carries TRBV15 and TRBJ2-1; perhaps TRBD2 as D (5 bases). Trimming cost V 4 bases and J 7 bases, with 8 bases left between them. Germline-derived CDR1 and CDR2 are LNHNV and YYDKDF (reference sequence). The CDR3 has 12 residues. The CDR3 sequence is CATSTRGNEQFF. The DNA of the CDR3 is TGTGCCACCAGCACCAGAGGGAATGAGCAGTTCTTC.

The chain links TRBV7-6 to TRBJ1-5; D uncertain. The CDR3 covers 14 residues. The V end was cut by 0 bases, the J end by 3 bases, with 6 bases between. From germline, CDR1 is SGHVS and CDR2 FNYEAQ. The DNA of the CDR3 is TGTGCCAGCAGCTTAGCACAGTTCAATCAGCCCCAGCATTTT. Amino acid sequence: CASSLAQFNQPQHF.

This clone was counted once. V and J are TRBV2 and TRBJ1-1, with 7 nucleotides matching TRBD1. The CDR3 length is 16 residues. Germline CDR1 and CDR2: SNHLY and FYNNEI. Trimming cost V 6 bases and J 6 bases; bases outside gene matches: 16. CDR3 in amino acids: CASRYGTALLSAEAFF. DNA of the CDR3: TGTGCCAGCAGATACGGGACAGCCCTTTTGTCGGCTGAAGCTTTCTTT.

The CDR3, as DNA: TGTGCCAGTAGTACGGGACAGGGCTACGAGCAGTACTTC. This sequence encodes CASSTGQGYEQYF. The V gene is TRBV19, the J gene TRBJ2-7; 9 bases map to TRBD1. The ends lost 4 bases at V and 3 bases at J; junction bases unmatched: 1. Germline CDR1 is LNHDA and CDR2 is SQIVND (reference sequence). The CDR3 loop spans 13 amino acids.

The chain combines TRBV9 with TRBJ2-1; 7 nucleotides align to TRBD2. The junction had 7 bases not matched to a gene; V was cut back by 0 bases and J by 10 bases. Germline V gene lookup returns CDR1 SGDLS and CDR2 YYNGEE. This CDR3 is built from 14 residues. CDR3 sequence reads: CASSVGGRAGEQFF. CDR3 DNA: TGTGCCAGCAGCGTAGGGGGGAGGGCCGGGGAGCAGTTCTTC.

The chain joins TRBV6-5 to TRBJ2-7, with TRBD2 matching over 7 bases. V was pared by 10 bases and J by 0 bases, with 9 bases of the junction left unmatched. The germline gives CDR1 MNHEY, CDR2 SVGAGI. The CDR3 runs 14 residues. The CDR3 DNA sequence: TGTGCCACCCGACTAGCTATAGGCTCCTACGAGCAGTACTTC. This codes for CATRLAIGSYEQYF.

The genes are TRBV11-2 and TRBJ2-1; 7 positions match TRBD2. CDR1 and CDR2 from the germline V gene are SGHAT and FQNNGV. V dropped 2 bases and J dropped 4; count of bases not matched to a gene: 8. The CDR3 covers 16 residues. The CDR3 DNA is TGTGCCAGCAGCTTATTTGAGTCTAGCGGTTACAATGAGCAGTTCTTC. This codes for CASSLFESSGYNEQFF. Supplemented by reference TRBV11-2 and TRBJ2-1, the full variable domain reads EAGVAQSPRYKIIEKRQSVAFWCNPISGHATLYWYQQILGQGPKLLIQFQNNGVVDDSQLPKDRFSAERLKGVDSTLKIQPAKLEDSAVYLCASSLFESSGYNEQFFGPGTRLTVL.

This clone was seen a handful of times. The rearrangement joins TRBV10-1 to TRBJ2-7; a weak D match, TRBD1 (5 bases). The germline V gene encodes CDR1 WNHNN and CDR2 SYGVQD (reference sequence). V lost 6 bases and J lost 0, with 12 bases in between. The CDR3 runs to 14 residues. Written as DNA, the CDR3 is TGCGCCAGCAGCGCGACAGCTAGCTCCTACGAGCAGTACTTC. Its translation is CASSATASSYEQYF.

The V and J genes are TRBV6-1 and TRBJ2-7; TRBD1 is a possible D gene (6 bases). The CDR3 totals 15 residues. With 6 bases removed from V and 3 bases from J, the gap between germline ends came to 18 bases. The germline V gene encodes CDR1 MNHNS and CDR2 SASEGT. The CDR3 sequence: CASRGEGVRVYEQYF. CDR3 bases: TGTGCCAGCAGGGGTGAGGGGGTTAGAGTCTACGAGCAGTACTTC.